The 5 T cell receptor beta chains listed next were all sequenced from one sample in a study of CD8 T cells in Susac syndrome. RNA in amounts of roughly 0.5 to 1 ug was reverse transcribed with random hexamers. TCRdb re-analysed the immunoSEQ multiplex PCR reads in MiXCR, keeping a single row per CDR3 protein. Among about 290,000 distinct CDR3 sequences, about nine tenths were seen once, and the ten largest hold 0.18%. The material sequenced was CD8+ T cells from PBMCs. The receptors shown here come from a human donor with multiple sclerosis.

This clonotype was seen once. The rearrangement links TRBV7-8 to TRBJ2-1; D tentatively reads TRBD1 or TRBD2 (5 bases each). V gave up 8 bases and J gave up 8 bases, with 13 bases separating them. Per germline, CDR1 SGHVS and CDR2 FQNEAQ. The CDR3 runs to 12 residues. The CDR3: CASGLRVDEQFF. CDR3 coding DNA: TGTGCCAGCGGACTCAGGGTCGATGAGCAGTTCTTC.

V is TRBV18 and J is TRBJ2-5, with 7 bases aligning to TRBD1. V dropped 3 bases and J dropped 2; count of bases not matched to a gene: 6. CDR1 and CDR2 (germline): KGHSH, LQKENI. CDR3 length: 15 amino acids. This chain's CDR3 is CASSPTVTGQETQYF. The CDR3 nucleotides read TGTGCCAGCTCACCCACGGTGACAGGGCAAGAGACCCAGTACTTC.

The J gene is TRBJ2-3, the V gene TRBV24-1, with 14 bases identical to TRBD2. Germline loops: CDR1 KGHDR, CDR2 SFDVKD. This CDR3 is built from 21 residues. The V gene end was trimmed by 2 bases and the J gene end by 2 bases; junction bases not matched to a gene: 14. In DNA form, the CDR3 reads TGTGCCACCAGTGATTCGGGACTAGCGGGGGCCAACAATTACCCCACAGATACGCAGTATTTT. Its translation: CATSDSGLAGANNYPTDTQYF.

The chain carries TRBV9 and TRBJ1-1, with a weak D call TRBD1 (5 bases). Germline V CDR1 and CDR2: SGDLS, YYNGEE. Trimming removed 0 bases at V and 9 bases at J, with 12 bases between. The CDR3 consists of 13 residues. CDR3: CASSVGGGTQAFF. The CDR3 DNA is TGTGCCAGCAGCGTAGGGGGAGGGACCCAAGCTTTCTTT.

The chain joins TRBV12-3 or TRBV12-4 to TRBJ2-3; 7 nucleotides agree with TRBD1. The V segment lost 6 bases and the J segment 0 bases; nucleotides outside the gene matches: 9. This CDR3 region has 16 residues. The CDR3 spells CASSLQGLGSTDTQYF. The CDR3 DNA sequence: TGTGCCAGCAGCCTACAGGGGCTAGGGAGCACAGATACGCAGTATTTT.